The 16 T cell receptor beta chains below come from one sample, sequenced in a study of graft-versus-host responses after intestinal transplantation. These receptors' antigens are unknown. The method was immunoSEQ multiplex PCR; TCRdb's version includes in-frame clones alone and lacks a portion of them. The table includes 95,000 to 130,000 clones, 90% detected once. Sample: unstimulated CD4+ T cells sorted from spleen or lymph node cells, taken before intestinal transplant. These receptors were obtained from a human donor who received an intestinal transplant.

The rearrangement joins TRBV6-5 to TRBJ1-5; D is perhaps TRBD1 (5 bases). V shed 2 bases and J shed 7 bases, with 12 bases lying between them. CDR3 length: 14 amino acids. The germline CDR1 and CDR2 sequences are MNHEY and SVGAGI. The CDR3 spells CASSYGGEGQPQHF. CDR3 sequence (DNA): TGTGCCAGCAGTTACGGGGGGGAGGGCCAGCCCCAGCATTTT.

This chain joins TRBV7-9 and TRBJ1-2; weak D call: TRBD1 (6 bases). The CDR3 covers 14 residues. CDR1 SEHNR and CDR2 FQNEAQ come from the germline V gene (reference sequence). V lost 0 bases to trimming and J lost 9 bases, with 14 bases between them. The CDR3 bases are TGTGCCAGCAGCTTAGCGCAGGGGAGTAGTAGCTACACCTTC. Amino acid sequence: CASSLAQGSSSYTF.

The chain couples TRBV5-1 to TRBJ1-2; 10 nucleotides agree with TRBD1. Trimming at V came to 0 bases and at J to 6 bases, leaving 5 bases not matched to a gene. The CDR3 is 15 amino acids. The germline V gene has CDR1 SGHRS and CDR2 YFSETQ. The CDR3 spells CASSLAGTGANGYTF. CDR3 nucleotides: TGCGCCAGCAGCTTGGCCGGGACAGGGGCGAATGGCTACACCTTC.

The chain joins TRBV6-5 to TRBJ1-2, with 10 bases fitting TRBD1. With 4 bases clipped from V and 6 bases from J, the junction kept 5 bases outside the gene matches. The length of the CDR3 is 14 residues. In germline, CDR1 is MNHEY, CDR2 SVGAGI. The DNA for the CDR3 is TGTGCCAGCAGTTTTTTGGGGACAGGGGATGGCTACACCTTC. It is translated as CASSFLGTGDGYTF.

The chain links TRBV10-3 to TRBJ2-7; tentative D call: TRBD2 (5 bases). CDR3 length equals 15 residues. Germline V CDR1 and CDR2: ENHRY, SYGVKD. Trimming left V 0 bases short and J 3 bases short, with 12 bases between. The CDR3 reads CAISESLDSVYEQYF. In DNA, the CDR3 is TGTGCCATCAGTGAGTCCCTGGACTCCGTCTACGAGCAGTACTTC.

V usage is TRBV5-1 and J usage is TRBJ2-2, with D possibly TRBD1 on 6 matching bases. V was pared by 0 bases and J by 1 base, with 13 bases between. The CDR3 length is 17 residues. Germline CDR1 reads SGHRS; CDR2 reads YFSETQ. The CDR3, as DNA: TGCGCCAGCAGCTTGGGGGGGCTGCGGAGGAACACCGGGGAGCTGTTTTTT. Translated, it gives CASSLGGLRRNTGELFF.

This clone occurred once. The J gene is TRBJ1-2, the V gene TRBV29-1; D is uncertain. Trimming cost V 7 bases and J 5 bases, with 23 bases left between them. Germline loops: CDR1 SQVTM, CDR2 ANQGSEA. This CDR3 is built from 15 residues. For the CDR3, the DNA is TGCAGCGCCCTACCCCTAGCGTCGGCAAAGTATGGCTACACCTTC. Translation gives CSALPLASAKYGYTF.

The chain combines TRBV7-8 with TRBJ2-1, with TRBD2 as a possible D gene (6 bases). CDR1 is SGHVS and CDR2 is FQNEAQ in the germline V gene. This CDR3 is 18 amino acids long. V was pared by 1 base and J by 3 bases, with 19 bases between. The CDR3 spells CASSLGYRTILIYNEQFF. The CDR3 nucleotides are TGTGCCAGCAGCTTAGGTTACAGGACTATCCTTATCTACAATGAGCAGTTCTTC.

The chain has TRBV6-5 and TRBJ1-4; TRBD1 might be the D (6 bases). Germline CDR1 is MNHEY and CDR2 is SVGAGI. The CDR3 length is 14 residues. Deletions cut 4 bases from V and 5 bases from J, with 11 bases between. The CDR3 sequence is CASSWGRGNEKLFF. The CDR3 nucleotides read TGTGCCAGCAGTTGGGGCAGGGGAAATGAAAAACTGTTTTTT.

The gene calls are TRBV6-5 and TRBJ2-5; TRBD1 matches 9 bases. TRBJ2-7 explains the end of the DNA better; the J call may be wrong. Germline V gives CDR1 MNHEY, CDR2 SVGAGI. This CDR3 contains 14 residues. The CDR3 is CASRRDRATYEQYF. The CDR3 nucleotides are TGTGCCAGCAGACGGGACAGGGCGACTTACGAGCAGTACTTC.

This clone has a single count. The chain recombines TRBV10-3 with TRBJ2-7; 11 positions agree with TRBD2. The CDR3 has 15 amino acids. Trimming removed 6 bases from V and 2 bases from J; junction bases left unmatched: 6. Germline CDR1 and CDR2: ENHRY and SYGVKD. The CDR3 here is CAIRTGTSGPYEQYF. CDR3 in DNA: TGTGCCATCAGGACCGGGACTAGCGGCCCCTACGAGCAGTACTTC.

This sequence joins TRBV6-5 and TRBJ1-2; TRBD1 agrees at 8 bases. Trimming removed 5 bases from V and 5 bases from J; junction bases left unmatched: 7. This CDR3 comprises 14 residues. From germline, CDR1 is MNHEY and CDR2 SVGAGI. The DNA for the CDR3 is TGTGCCAGCAGTGAAGGAGACAGGGGATATGGCTACACCTTC. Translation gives CASSEGDRGYGYTF.

For the CDR3, the DNA is TGTGCCAGCAGCTCAGGACAGGGGCGGATAGATACGCAGTATTTT. Translating it yields CASSSGQGRIDTQYF. The J gene is TRBJ2-3, the V gene TRBV7-8; the match to TRBD1 covers 9 bases. The CDR3 loop spans 15 amino acids. J lost 5 bases, V lost 4 bases, and 7 bases had no gene match. Per germline, CDR1 SGHVS and CDR2 FQNEAQ.

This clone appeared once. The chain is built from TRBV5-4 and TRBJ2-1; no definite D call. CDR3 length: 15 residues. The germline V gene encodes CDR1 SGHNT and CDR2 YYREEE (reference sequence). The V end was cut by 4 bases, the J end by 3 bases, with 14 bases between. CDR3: CASSLTSASYNEQFF. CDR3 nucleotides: TGTGCCAGCAGCCTGACTTCAGCGAGCTACAATGAGCAGTTCTTC.

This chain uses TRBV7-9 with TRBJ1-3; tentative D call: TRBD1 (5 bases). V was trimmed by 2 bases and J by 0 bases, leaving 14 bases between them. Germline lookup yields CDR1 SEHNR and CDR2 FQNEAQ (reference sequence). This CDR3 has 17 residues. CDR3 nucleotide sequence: TGTGCCAGCAGCTTATTCGGGGAGGGGCTCTCTGGAAACACCATATATTTT. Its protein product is CASSLFGEGLSGNTIYF.

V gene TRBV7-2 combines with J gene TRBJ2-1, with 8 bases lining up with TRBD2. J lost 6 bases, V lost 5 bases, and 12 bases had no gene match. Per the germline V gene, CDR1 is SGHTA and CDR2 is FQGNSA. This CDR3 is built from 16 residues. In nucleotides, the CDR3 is TGTGCCAGCAGCGCTGACGGACTAGCAAGGGCCAATGAGCAGTTCTTC. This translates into CASSADGLARANEQFF.